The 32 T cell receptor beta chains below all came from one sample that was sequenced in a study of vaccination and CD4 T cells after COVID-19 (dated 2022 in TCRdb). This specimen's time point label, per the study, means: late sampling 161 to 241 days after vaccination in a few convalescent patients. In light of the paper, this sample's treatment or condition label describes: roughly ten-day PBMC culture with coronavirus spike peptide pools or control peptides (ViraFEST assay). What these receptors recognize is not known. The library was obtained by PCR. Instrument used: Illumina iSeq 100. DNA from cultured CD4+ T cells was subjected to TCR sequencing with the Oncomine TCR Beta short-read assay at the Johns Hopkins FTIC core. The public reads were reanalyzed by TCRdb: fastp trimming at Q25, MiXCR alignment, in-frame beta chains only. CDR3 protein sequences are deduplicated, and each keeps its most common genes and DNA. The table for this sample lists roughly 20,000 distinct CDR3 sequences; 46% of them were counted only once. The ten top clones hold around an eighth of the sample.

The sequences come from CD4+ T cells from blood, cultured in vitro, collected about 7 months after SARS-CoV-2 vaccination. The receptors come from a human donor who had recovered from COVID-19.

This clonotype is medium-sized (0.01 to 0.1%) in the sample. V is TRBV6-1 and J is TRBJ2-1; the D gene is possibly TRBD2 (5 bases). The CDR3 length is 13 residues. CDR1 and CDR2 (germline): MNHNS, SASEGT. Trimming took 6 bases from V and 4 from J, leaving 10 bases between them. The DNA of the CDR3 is TGTGCCAGCAGCAGGACTGATTACAATGAGCAGTTCTTC. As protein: CASSRTDYNEQFF.

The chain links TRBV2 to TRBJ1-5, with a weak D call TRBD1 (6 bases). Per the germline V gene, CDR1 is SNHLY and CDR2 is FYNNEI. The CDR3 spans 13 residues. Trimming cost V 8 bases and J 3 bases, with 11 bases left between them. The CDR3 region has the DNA TGTGCCAGCGCAGGACAGCCCAATCAGCCCCAGCATTTT. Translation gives CASAGQPNQPQHF.

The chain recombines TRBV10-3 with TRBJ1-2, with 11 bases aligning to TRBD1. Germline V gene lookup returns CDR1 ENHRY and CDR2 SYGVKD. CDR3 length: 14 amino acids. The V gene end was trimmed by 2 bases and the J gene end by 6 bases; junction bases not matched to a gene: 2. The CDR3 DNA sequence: TGTGCCATCAGTGAGCCGGGACAGGGGGATGGCTACACCTTC. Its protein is CAISEPGQGDGYTF.

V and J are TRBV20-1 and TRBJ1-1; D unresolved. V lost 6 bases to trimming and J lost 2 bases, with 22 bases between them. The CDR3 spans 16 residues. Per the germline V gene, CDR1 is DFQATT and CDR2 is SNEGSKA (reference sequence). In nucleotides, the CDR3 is TGCAGTGCAAAAAAGCTGGCGGGATGGGGAAACACTGAAGCTTTCTTT. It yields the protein CSAKKLAGWGNTEAFF.

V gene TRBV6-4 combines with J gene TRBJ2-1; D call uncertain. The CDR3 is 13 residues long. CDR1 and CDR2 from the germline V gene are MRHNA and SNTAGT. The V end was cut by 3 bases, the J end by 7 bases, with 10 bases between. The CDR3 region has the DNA TGTGCCAGCAGTGAATCGGCGGAGAATGAGCAGTTCTTC. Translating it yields CASSESAENEQFF.

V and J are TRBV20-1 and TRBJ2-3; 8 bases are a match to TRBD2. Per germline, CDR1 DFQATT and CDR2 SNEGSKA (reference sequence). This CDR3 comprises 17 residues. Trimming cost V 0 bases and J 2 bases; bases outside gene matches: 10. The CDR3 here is CSARDLAASGYTDTQYF. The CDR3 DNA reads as TGCAGTGCTAGAGACCTAGCGGCTAGCGGGTACACAGATACGCAGTATTTT.

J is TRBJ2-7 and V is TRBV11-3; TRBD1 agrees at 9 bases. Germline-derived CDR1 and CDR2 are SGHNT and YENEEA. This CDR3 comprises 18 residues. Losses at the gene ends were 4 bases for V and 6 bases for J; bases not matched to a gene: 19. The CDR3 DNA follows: TGTGCCAGCAGCTCTTACTCATACACCGGGACAGGGCCCCGCGAGCAGTACTTC. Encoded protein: CASSSYSYTGTGPREQYF.

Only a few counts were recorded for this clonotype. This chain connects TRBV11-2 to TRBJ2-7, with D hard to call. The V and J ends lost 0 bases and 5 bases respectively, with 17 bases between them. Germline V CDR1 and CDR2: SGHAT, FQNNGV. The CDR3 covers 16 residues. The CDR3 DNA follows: TGTGCCAGCAGCTTAGACCTCAGGACCACTCCAAACGAGCAGTACTTC. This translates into CASSLDLRTTPNEQYF.

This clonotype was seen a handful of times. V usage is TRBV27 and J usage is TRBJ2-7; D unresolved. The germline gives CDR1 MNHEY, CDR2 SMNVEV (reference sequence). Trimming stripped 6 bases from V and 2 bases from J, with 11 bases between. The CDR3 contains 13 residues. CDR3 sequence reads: CASRLDIAYEQYF. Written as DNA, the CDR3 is TGTGCCAGCAGACTCGACATAGCCTACGAGCAGTACTTC.

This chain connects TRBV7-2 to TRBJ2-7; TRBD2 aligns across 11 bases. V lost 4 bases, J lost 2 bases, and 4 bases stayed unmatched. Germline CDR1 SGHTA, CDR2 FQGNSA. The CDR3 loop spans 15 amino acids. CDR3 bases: TGTGCCAGCAGCTACCGACTAGCGGGGACCTACGAGCAGTACTTC. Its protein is CASSYRLAGTYEQYF.

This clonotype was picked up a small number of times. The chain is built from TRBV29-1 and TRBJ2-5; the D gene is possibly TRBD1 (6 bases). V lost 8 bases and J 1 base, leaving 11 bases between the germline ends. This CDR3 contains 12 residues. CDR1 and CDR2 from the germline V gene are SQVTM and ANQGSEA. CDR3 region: CSLRTVQETQYF. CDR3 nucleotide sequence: TGCAGCCTACGGACAGTCCAAGAGACCCAGTACTTC.

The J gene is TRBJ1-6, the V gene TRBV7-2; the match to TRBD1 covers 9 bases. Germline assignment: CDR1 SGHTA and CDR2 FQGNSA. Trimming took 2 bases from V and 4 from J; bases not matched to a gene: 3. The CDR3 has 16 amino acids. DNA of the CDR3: TGTGCCAGCAGCTTACAGACAGGGGGATATAATTCACCCCTCCACTTT. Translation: CASSLQTGGYNSPLHF.

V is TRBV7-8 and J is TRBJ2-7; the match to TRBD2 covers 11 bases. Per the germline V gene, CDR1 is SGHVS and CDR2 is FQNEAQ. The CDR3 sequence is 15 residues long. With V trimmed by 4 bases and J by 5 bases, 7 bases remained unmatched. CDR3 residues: CASSYRSGRDNEQYF. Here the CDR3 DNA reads TGTGCCAGCAGCTACCGTAGCGGGAGGGACAACGAGCAGTACTTC. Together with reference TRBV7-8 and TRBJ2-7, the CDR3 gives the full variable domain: GAGVSQSPRYKVAKRGQDVALRCDPISGHVSLFWYQQALGQGPEFLTYFQNEAQLDKSGLPSDRFFAERPEGSVSTLKIQRTQQEDSAVYLCASSYRSGRDNEQYFGPGTRLTVT.

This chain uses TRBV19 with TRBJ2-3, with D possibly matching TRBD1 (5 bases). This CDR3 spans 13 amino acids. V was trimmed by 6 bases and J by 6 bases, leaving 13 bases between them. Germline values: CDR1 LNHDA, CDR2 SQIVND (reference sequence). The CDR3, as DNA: TGTGCCAGTAGGGACCCGGCAGGGGATACGCAGTATTTT. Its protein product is CASRDPAGDTQYF.

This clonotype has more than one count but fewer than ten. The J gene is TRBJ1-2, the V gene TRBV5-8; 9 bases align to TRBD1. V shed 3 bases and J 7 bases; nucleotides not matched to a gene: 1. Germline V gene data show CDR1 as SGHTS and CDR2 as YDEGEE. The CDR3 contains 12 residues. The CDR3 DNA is TGTGCCAGCAGCTGGACAGGGGTTGGCTACACCTTC. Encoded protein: CASSWTGVGYTF.

CDR3 sequence reads: CATSRDFIGADQPQHF. For the CDR3, the DNA is TGTGCCACCAGCAGAGATTTCATTGGGGCGGATCAGCCCCAGCATTTT. The chain has TRBV15 and TRBJ1-5; tentatively, D is TRBD1 (5 bases). Germline assignment: CDR1 LNHNV and CDR2 YYDKDF (reference sequence). Trimming took 0 bases from V and 5 from J, leaving 14 bases between them. The CDR3 contains 16 residues.

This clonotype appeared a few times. The CDR3 region is CSARTGTSGDFNEQFF. Written as DNA, the CDR3 is TGCAGTGCTAGAACCGGGACTAGCGGAGATTTCAATGAGCAGTTCTTC. The chain carries TRBV20-1 and TRBJ2-1; the match to TRBD2 covers 11 bases. After removal of 2 bases from V and 6 bases from J, the junction contained 9 bases not matched to a gene. CDR1 is DFQATT and CDR2 is SNEGSKA in the germline V gene (reference sequence). This CDR3 region has 16 residues.

In DNA form, the CDR3 reads TGTGCCAGCAGCCAACACTCCCCGCAGGGGGGGGAGACCCAGTACTTC. Translation gives CASSQHSPQGGETQYF. V is TRBV4-2 and J is TRBJ2-5; tentatively, D is TRBD1 or TRBD2 (7 bases each). Germline CDR1 reads LGHNA; CDR2 reads YNFKEQ. The CDR3 has 16 residues. V was cut by 2 bases and J by 5 bases, with 18 bases left in between.

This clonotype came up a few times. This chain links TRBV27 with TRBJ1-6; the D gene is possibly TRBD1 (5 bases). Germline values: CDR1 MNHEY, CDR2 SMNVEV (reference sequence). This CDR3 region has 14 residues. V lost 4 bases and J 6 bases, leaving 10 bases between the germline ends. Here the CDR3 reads CASSWDSLNSPLHF. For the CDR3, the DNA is TGTGCCAGCAGTTGGGACTCCCTTAATTCACCCCTCCACTTT.

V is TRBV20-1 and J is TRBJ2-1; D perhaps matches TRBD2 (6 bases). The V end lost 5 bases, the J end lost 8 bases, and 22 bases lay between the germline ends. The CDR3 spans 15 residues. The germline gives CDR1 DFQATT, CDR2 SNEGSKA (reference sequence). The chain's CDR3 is CSAGSTGLPWDEQFF. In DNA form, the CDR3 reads TGCAGTGCTGGTTCGACGGGACTCCCTTGGGATGAGCAGTTCTTC.

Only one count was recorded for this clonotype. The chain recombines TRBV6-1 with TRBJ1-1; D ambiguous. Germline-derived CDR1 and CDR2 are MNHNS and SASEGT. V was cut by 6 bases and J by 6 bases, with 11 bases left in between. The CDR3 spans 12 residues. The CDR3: CASRGEDAEAFF. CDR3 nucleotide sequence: TGTGCCAGCAGAGGTGAGGACGCTGAAGCTTTCTTT.

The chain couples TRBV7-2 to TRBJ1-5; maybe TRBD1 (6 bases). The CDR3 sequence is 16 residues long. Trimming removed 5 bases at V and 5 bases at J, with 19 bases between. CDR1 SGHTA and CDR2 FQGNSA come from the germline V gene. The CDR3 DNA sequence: TGTGCCAGCAGCGGCCCTACCGGGGGCGGGTATCAGCCCCAGCATTTT. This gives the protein CASSGPTGGGYQPQHF.

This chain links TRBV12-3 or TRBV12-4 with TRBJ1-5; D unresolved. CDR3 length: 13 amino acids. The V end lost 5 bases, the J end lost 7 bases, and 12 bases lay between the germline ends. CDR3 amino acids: CASSRTGVQPQHF. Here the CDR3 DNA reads TGTGCCAGCAGTCGGACTGGCGTCCAGCCCCAGCATTTT.

The CDR3 is CATSPSRGRASYEQYF. CDR3 in DNA: TGTGCCACCAGTCCTAGTCGAGGGCGGGCTTCCTACGAGCAGTACTTC. This sequence joins TRBV15 and TRBJ2-7; perhaps TRBD2 as D (5 bases). Germline lookup yields CDR1 LNHNV and CDR2 YYDKDF (reference sequence). Trimming shortened V by 6 bases and J by 1 base, and 19 bases separated the two germline ends. The CDR3 contains 16 residues.

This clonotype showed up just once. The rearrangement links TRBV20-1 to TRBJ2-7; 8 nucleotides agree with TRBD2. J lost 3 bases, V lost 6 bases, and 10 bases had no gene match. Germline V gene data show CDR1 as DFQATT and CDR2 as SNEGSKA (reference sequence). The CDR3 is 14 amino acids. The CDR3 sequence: CSAAAGGPIYEQYF. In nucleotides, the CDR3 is TGCAGTGCCGCGGCGGGGGGCCCGATCTACGAGCAGTACTTC.

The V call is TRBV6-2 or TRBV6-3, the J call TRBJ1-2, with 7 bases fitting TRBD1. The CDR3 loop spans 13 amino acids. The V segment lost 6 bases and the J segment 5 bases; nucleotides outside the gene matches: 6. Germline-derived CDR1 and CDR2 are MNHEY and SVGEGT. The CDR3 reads CASRPTGRYGYTF. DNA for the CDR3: TGTGCCAGCAGGCCGACAGGGCGGTATGGCTACACCTTC.

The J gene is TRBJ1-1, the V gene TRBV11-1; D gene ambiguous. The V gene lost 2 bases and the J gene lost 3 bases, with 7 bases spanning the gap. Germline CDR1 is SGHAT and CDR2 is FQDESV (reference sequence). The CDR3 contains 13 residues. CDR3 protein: CASSLRVHTEAFF. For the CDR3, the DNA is TGTGCCAGCAGCTTAAGGGTACACACTGAAGCTTTCTTT. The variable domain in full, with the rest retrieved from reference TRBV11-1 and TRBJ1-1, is EAEVAQSPRYKITEKSQAVAFWCDPISGHATLYWYRQILGQGPELLVQFQDESVVDDSQLPKDRFSAERLKGVDSTLKIQPAELGDSAMYLCASSLRVHTEAFFGQGTRLTVV.

The CDR3 nucleotides are TGCAGTGCTAGAGATAGAACAGCATCCGAGCAGTACTTC. The encoded protein is CSARDRTASEQYF. The gene calls are TRBV20-1 and TRBJ2-7; no clear D gene. Trimming removed 0 bases from V and 6 bases from J, with 12 bases in between. Germline V CDR1 and CDR2: DFQATT, SNEGSKA (reference sequence). The CDR3 is 13 amino acids.

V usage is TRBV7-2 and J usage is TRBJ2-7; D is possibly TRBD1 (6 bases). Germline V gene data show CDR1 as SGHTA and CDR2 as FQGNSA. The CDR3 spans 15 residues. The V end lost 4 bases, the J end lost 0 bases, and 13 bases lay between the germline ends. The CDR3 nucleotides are TGTGCCAGCAGCTCGCCGGGACACCGCTCCTACGAGCAGTACTTC. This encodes CASSSPGHRSYEQYF.

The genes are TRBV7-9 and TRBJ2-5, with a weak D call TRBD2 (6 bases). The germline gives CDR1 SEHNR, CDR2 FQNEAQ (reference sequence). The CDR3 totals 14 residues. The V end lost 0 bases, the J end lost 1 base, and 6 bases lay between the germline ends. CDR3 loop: CASSLAGGQETQYF. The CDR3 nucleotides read TGTGCCAGCAGCTTAGCGGGGGGCCAAGAGACCCAGTACTTC.

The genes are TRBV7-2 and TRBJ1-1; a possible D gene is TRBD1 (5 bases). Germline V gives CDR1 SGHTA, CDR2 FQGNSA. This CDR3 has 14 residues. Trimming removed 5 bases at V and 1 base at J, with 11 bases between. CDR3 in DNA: TGTGCCAGCAGCCCGGGGCTGGCGAACACTGAAGCTTTCTTT. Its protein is CASSPGLANTEAFF.

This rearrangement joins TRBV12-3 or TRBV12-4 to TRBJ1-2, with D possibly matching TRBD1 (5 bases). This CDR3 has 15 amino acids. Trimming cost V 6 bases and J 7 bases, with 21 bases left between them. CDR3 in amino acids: CASRPAIGHLLGYTF. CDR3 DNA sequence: TGTGCCAGCAGGCCTGCAATAGGACATCTACTTGGCTACACCTTC.